This entry lists 11 T cell receptor beta chains sequenced from one sample in a study of T cell repertoires in cytomegalovirus infection. These receptors lack a known antigen. One entry per CDR3 protein, called by TCRdb with MiXCR from the reads. This sample carries 450,000 to 600,000 distinct CDR3 sequences, more than 40% of them seen once, and the ten largest clones take roughly two fifths. The sequences come from cultured PBMCs, collected from culture after CMV antigen stimulation. These receptors were obtained from a human donor in good health (CMV status not recorded). Some clones in this sample may be carry-over from other donors' samples.

The chain employs TRBV7-2 and TRBJ2-4; tentatively, D is TRBD1 or TRBD2 (7 bases each). Germline V gene lookup returns CDR1 SGHTA and CDR2 FQGNSA. The CDR3 totals 15 residues. Trimming stripped 5 bases from V and 3 bases from J, with 14 bases between. The DNA for the CDR3 is TGTGCCAGCAGCCCAGGGGGGGGCCTCAAAAACATTCAGTACTTC. Translated, it gives CASSPGGGLKNIQYF.

The chain employs TRBV2 and TRBJ2-7; no clear D gene. The CDR3 is 14 residues long. The germline gives CDR1 SNHLY, CDR2 FYNNEI. V was cut by 4 bases and J by 7 bases, with 17 bases left in between. As DNA, the CDR3 is TGTGCCAGCAGTGTTTTTCAGGATCCTGGGGAGCAGTACTTC. Translation gives CASSVFQDPGEQYF.

The chain links TRBV6-2 or TRBV6-3 to TRBJ2-1, with TRBD2 matching 14 bases. Per germline, CDR1 MNHEY and CDR2 SVGEGT. The junction had 7 bases not matched to a gene; V was cut back by 7 bases and J by 8 bases. The CDR3 is 15 residues long. This chain's CDR3 is CASTRGLAGDDEQFF. The CDR3 nucleotides are TGTGCCAGCACAAGGGGACTAGCGGGAGATGATGAGCAGTTCTTC.

This clonotype was detected a few times. The chain recombines TRBV4-1 with TRBJ1-3; 7 bases fit TRBD1. The CDR3 has 15 residues. After removal of 3 bases from V and 0 bases from J, the junction contained 2 bases not matched to a gene. CDR1 is MGHRA and CDR2 is YSYEKL in the germline V gene. The CDR3 sequence: CASSQPGGSGNTIYF. In nucleotides, the CDR3 is TGCGCCAGCAGCCAGCCAGGGGGCTCTGGAAACACCATATATTTT.

This clonotype was found many times. This sequence joins TRBV7-2 and TRBJ2-1; the D is unclear. The germline V gene encodes CDR1 SGHTA and CDR2 FQGNSA. Deletions cut 8 bases from V and 4 bases from J, with 12 bases between. The CDR3 totals 13 residues. The CDR3 spells CASGPDQYNEQFF. CDR3 DNA sequence: TGTGCCAGCGGGCCCGACCAGTACAATGAGCAGTTCTTC.

This chain joins TRBV12-5 and TRBJ2-5; D is undetermined. This CDR3 has 11 amino acids. V lost 6 bases, J lost 9 bases, and 11 bases lay in between. Germline V gene sequence: CDR1 LGHNT, CDR2 FRNRAP. The CDR3 loop is CASGPGWAQYF. CDR3 sequence (DNA): TGTGCTAGTGGCCCCGGGTGGGCCCAGTACTTC.

The rearrangement links TRBV4-1 to TRBJ2-7, with TRBD2 matching 10 bases. V lost 4 bases, J lost 2 bases, and 8 bases stayed unmatched. Germline lookup yields CDR1 MGHRA and CDR2 YSYEKL. The CDR3 totals 16 residues. The CDR3 loop reads CASSRNVAGGPYEQYF. The DNA for the CDR3 is TGCGCCAGCAGCCGCAACGTAGCGGGGGGCCCCTACGAGCAGTACTTC.

The chain uses TRBV27 and TRBJ1-1; D gene unclear. In germline, CDR1 is MNHEY, CDR2 SMNVEV (reference sequence). The CDR3 consists of 13 residues. Trimming pared 5 bases from V and 0 bases from J, leaving 7 bases between. This chain's CDR3 is CASSDTLNTEAFF. CDR3 DNA sequence: TGTGCCAGCAGTGACACTTTGAACACTGAAGCTTTCTTT.

At least ten counts were recorded for this clonotype. The chain employs TRBV7-2 and TRBJ2-1; tentatively, D is TRBD2 (6 bases). Germline V gene lookup returns CDR1 SGHTA and CDR2 FQGNSA. Trimming took 5 bases from V and 6 from J, leaving 17 bases between them. This CDR3 has 15 amino acids. The CDR3 nucleotides are TGTGCCAGCAGCCCACGCCAGTGGAGGGGCAATGAGCAGTTCTTC. It translates to CASSPRQWRGNEQFF.

This clonotype was detected a few times. This rearrangement joins TRBV2 to TRBJ2-5, with TRBD1 as a possible D gene (6 bases). The V gene's germline CDR1 is SNHLY and CDR2 FYNNEI. The CDR3 runs 13 residues. The CDR3 region is CANGQRVAETQYF. The DNA of the CDR3 is TGTGCTAACGGACAGAGGGTGGCGGAGACCCAGTACTTC.

The chain has TRBV19 and TRBJ2-1; D is unresolved. CDR1 is LNHDA and CDR2 is SQIVND in the germline V gene (reference sequence). The CDR3 runs 16 residues. Trimming took 6 bases from V and 4 from J, leaving 19 bases between them. CDR3 DNA: TGTGCCAGTAGGATTTCCCGAGTTAGCCTATACAATGAGCAGTTCTTC. Translated: CASRISRVSLYNEQFF.